This T cell receptor beta chain was recorded in a study of cytomegalovirus exposure and HLA in healthy donors (dated by TCRdb to the late 2010s). Context from the whole study: An earlier analysis of about 560 of the donors reported 276 Gb of sequence data and some 110 million unique TCR beta sequences obtained from approximately 180 million T cells. Rather than using new phenotypic data, the later analysis identified candidate immune exposures from TCR beta sequences and from how often those sequences occurred across donors. Every discovery cohort repertoire had been produced on one sequencing platform. The study profiled the T cell repertoires of under 850 subjects by immunosequencing and related them to cytomegalovirus serostatus. The study combined high-throughput TCR immunosequencing, statistical association of individual TCRs with disease status, and machine learning to predict cytomegalovirus infection status. A later analysis re-analyzed previously published TCR beta repertoires from 650 to 800 donors and added high-resolution HLA genotyping to study TCR occurrence patterns. About five DR-DQ haplotypes were treated as single units for association and clustering because of strong linkage in the cohort. HLA typing covered class I and class II loci at four-digit resolution. Among the approximately 400 genotyped donors, about 85% belonged to the genetic ancestry cluster associated with self-reported Caucasian donors. Around 330 gigabases of sequencing data and 70 million to 95 million unique TCR sequences made up an early release that covered 500 to 650 HLA-typed donors. The study aimed to test whether signatures of past pathogen exposure could be identified by cataloging public T cell receptors. Donor age, sex, ethnicity and CMV serostatus were compiled alongside the repertoire data. A later genetic analysis used genome-wide SNP genotypes for about three fifths of the roughly 700 donors, treating that subset as a discovery cohort. Typing coverage differed by locus: A, B, C, DRB1 and DQB1 were typed in about 620-640 donors, DQA1 in 522, DPA1 in around 580, and DPB1 in around 490. Besides the first cohort of roughly 700 subjects, a separate validation cohort made up of 95 to 150 different subjects was used. Across under 500 genotyped donors of the cohort, an average of about 240,000 unique TCR beta nucleotide sequences per donor were sequenced, and roughly a sixth of those sequences were non-productive. To decide whether each TCR beta V gene segment behaved as functional or pseudogenic, an earlier analysis of over 500 of the donors relied on high-throughput TCR beta sequencing.

Points the paper makes about the study in general: An association between a missense DCLRE1C variant and V-gene and J-gene trimming of TCR beta chains was found in a later genetic analysis and replicated in an independent cohort. Because some donors lacked HLA typing at each locus, the association tests relied only on the typed subset. At a false discovery rate of 0.05, a later analysis linked about 17,000 TCR beta sequences to specific HLA alleles. The only immune exposure information available for the cohort was CMV serostatus. Presence/absence analyses assumed roughly uniform sequencing depth across donors, an assumption that may not hold. Linkage disequilibrium might explain the correlated functional status among segregating V segments, but an unknown experimental factor could not be ruled out. A further reported finding was that TCR beta sequences accurately predicted the HLA-A and HLA-B alleles for most subjects in the first cohort. An earlier analysis of some 590 of the donors showed that most TCR beta V segments appeared in productive rearrangements either about 90% or about 30% of the time, which broadly matched IMGT annotations. About 17 rarely observed V segments, including chromosome 9 orphons, were excluded from the earlier analysis of approximately 500 of the donors because counts were too low. A cluster of highly shared sequence variants was judged likely to represent a technical artifact of the sequencing pipeline. While some public TCRs were present in many individuals, most TCR sequences turned up only very rarely across donors. In a later analysis, several top co-occurrence clusters were reported to appear linked to parvovirus B19, influenza, CMV and Epstein-Barr virus. In a later analysis, most CMV-associated TCR beta chains were found to appear HLA-restricted, with HLA associations seemingly driven largely by CMV exposure. In the study, approximately 160 TCR beta chains were listed as associated with cytomegalovirus. Assigning TCR associations to individual alleles was difficult when HLA alleles, especially DR and DQ, strongly co-occurred. In both the original and validation cohorts, the classifier was reported to diagnose cytomegalovirus status with high specificity and sensitivity. According to a later analysis, TCR association rates differed among HLA loci, with DRB1 alleles showing the most associated TCRs and HLA-C alleles showing the fewest. A later analysis found that HLA-associated TCR beta chains were more clonally expanded and had lower generation probabilities than equally common non-associated chains. Compared with the 666-donor mean, donors in an Asian-associated ancestry cluster had fewer N-insertions in productive TCRs, according to a later genetic analysis. The cohort was sequenced for TCR beta chains only, and without alpha or paired-chain data the features that could be detected were limited. A few of the identified cytomegalovirus-associated TCR beta chains were confirmed in vitro to be specific for cytomegalovirus antigens. The 87-base-pair reads could not distinguish some IMGT-functional V segments, including TRBV6-2 and TRBV6-3, so those segments were excluded. The authors suggested that the approach could potentially be generalized to other disease states and immunological phenotypes.

The method behind the library was the immunoSEQ multiplex PCR assay. A mixture of 60 forward primers for TCR Vbeta segments and 13 reverse primers for TCR Jbeta segments was used in the multiplex PCR. Amplification of the CDR3 region of rearranged TCR beta genes was performed with a multiplex PCR assay on genomic DNA. Amplified TCR beta libraries were sequenced as 87-base-pair reads on the Illumina HiSeq System. Under the source paper's analysis protocol: In a later analysis, 70 million to 95 million unique TCR beta chains were counted across the roughly 610 repertoires, and about 10 million of these chains were shared by at least two donors. Raw reads were error-corrected and collapsed into unique sequences by a nearest-neighbor algorithm in which closely related sequences were merged to remove PCR and sequencing errors. CDR3 sequences were aligned to IMGT reference sequences to assign V, D and J gene segments. Each retained sequence needed at least a six-nucleotide match to both a V gene segment and a J gene segment. Rearrangements were classified as productive when the CDR3 lacked stop codons and remained in frame with V and J, and all other rearrangements were classified as non-productive. Following IMGT convention, CDR3 was defined as the stretch from the second conserved V-encoded cysteine up to the conserved J-encoded phenylalanine. The earlier analysis of approximately 500 of the donors excluded sequences that lacked an unambiguous match to a single V gene segment. An earlier analysis of almost 600 of the donors classified V segments as functional when productive rearrangements were above 56.7% and as segregating when the standard deviation between donors was above 5%. A statistical classification framework was built for diagnosing cytomegalovirus status from the catalog of TCR beta chain sequences. V and J gene assignment, in a later analysis, came from comparing TCR nucleotide sequences with IMGT/GENE-DB human TR gene sequences. Using the TCRdist pipeline, a later analysis assigned CDR3 sequences along with most-parsimonious VDJ recombination scenarios. In a later analysis, each TCR beta chain was defined by its CDR3 amino acid sequence together with its V-gene family, and reads without a unique V-gene family were excluded. In a later analysis, 500 to 650 highly shared, low-generation-probability nucleotide sequences were removed to address suspected cross-contamination and a sequencing artifact. In a later analysis, a clonal expansion index was calculated for each public chain from normalized within-repertoire ranks of inferred template counts. In a later analysis, generation probabilities were computed with a VDJ recombination model fitted to out-of-frame rearrangements, and the resulting probabilities were checked against IGoR. A later analysis scored TCR-TCR, TCR-HLA and TCR-CMV co-occurrence with hypergeometric tests, applying a repertoire-size bias correction to TCR pairs. In a later analysis, false discovery rates were estimated by permuting HLA or CMV assignments 20 times. A later analysis grouped co-occurring TCRs with DBSCAN, adding TCRdist sequence similarity when clustering within HLA-allele-positive subsets. For co-occurrence clustering, repertoires with fewer than 30,000 or more than 120,000 public chains were excluded, along with roughly five repertoires with anomalous nucleotide sharing. The clones in this table, taken by TCRdb from immuneACCESS, are in-frame only. Not every clone is retained; where verified, under half of the shortfall comes from an unresolved V gene, and the cause of the rest is unknown. V and J calls and clone size come straight from that table; D and trimming were deduced from the DNA. For this sample the table gives around 160,000 clones, of which about two thirds were detected only once. The top ten clonotypes cover 4.5% of the sample.

The CDR3 runs 13 residues from the cysteine to the phenylalanine. The read is trimmed to its CDR3 DNA, 39 bases read in frame from base 1. Sequences GTSNPN (CDR1) and SVGIG (CDR2) are obtained from the germline V gene (reference sequence). Cut back by 3 bases and 8 bases, the V and J ends lie 14 bases apart. In regard to this clone: Its antigen has not been determined. No much larger clonotype is one base removed from it; base qualities were not supplied.

The cohort comprised several hundred healthy bone marrow donors. All cohort members were sampled while nominally healthy, although unrecorded immune exposures were likely present. The donor was CMV seropositive and belonged to the group of 250 to 300 seropositive cohort members. Every donor gave a peripheral blood sample, and the peripheral blood mononuclear cells from that sample were used for TCR beta sequencing. Genomic DNA extraction from the blood cell samples was performed with the Qiagen DNeasy Blood Extraction Kit. The receptor chain draws on TRBV30 and TRBJ2-1; a weak D assignment points to TRBD1 (6 bases agree). Sequences were obtained from PBMCs. This sequence was found in a woman between 18 and 30 years old in good health and CMV-seropositive. At the DNA level, the sequence is TGTGCCTGGAGAAACAGGGCGTTTCATGAGCAGTTCTTC. The encoded protein is CAWRNRAFHEQFF.